This entry lists 17 T cell receptor beta chains sequenced from one sample in a study of blood T cell repertoires in COVID-19. Measured with immunoSEQ multiplex PCR; TCRdb has only the in-frame clones, and not every one. The sample contains about 230,000 clones, about four fifths of which appear only once. Material for sequencing was peripheral blood. The origin of the receptors is a man in his fifties or sixties with active or convalescent COVID-19.

The genes are TRBV5-5 and TRBJ1-1, with 12 bases lining up with TRBD1. With 2 bases clipped from V and 5 bases from J, the junction kept 7 bases outside the gene matches. CDR3 length: 16 residues. In germline, CDR1 is SGHKS, CDR2 YYEKEE (reference sequence). DNA for the CDR3: TGTGCCAGCAGCTTCGGGACAGGGGGCGCGGGGACTGAAGCTTTCTTT. This codes for CASSFGTGGAGTEAFF.

The genes are TRBV6-5 and TRBJ1-4; 8 bases agree with TRBD1. This CDR3 is built from 15 residues. The V gene's germline CDR1 is MNHEY and CDR2 SVGAGI. After removal of 6 bases from V and 5 bases from J, the junction contained 8 bases not matched to a gene. CDR3: CASRPWTGLNEKLFF. The DNA of the CDR3 is TGTGCCAGCAGACCCTGGACAGGGCTAAATGAAAAACTGTTTTTT.

The rearrangement links TRBV6-2 or TRBV6-3 to TRBJ2-7, with D possibly TRBD1 on 6 matching bases. This CDR3 region has 16 residues. Looked up from germline, CDR1 is MNHEY and CDR2 is SVGEGT. V gave up 0 bases and J gave up 3 bases, with 15 bases separating them. The CDR3 coding sequence is TGTGCCAGCAGTTACTCGTCGGCAGGGGCCAGCTACGAGCAGTACTTC. Translating it yields CASSYSSAGASYEQYF.

The CDR3 nucleotides are TGCAGCGCCTGGGACAGGGCTGAGCAGTACTTC. This translates into CSAWDRAEQYF. V and J are TRBV29-1 and TRBJ2-7, with 9 bases fitting TRBD1. There are 11 residues in the CDR3. Germline V lookup: CDR1 SQVTM, CDR2 ANQGSEA. The trim removed 7 bases at V and 7 bases at J, leaving 5 bases unmatched.

This clone was counted a few times. This rearrangement joins TRBV18 to TRBJ1-2; possible D gene TRBD1, 5 bases. The CDR3 extends over 16 amino acids. V was pared by 1 base and J by 2 bases, with 14 bases between. The germline V gene encodes CDR1 KGHSH and CDR2 LQKENI. The CDR3 loop is CASSPLSRRGNYGYTF. DNA for the CDR3: TGTGCCAGCTCACCACTTTCCCGAAGGGGCAACTATGGCTACACCTTC. The entire variable domain, with the rest obtained from reference TRBV18 and TRBJ1-2, is as follows: NAGVMQNPRHLVRRRGQEARLRCSPMKGHSHVYWYRQLPEEGLKFMVYLQKENIIDESGMPKERFSAEFPKEGPSILRIQQVVRGDSAAYFCASSPLSRRGNYGYTFGSGTRLTVV.

This clone occurred a few times. The genes are TRBV19 and TRBJ2-7, with D perhaps TRBD1 (5 bases). The V gene lost 4 bases and the J gene lost 9 bases, with 22 bases spanning the gap. Germline CDR1 LNHDA, CDR2 SQIVND (reference sequence). The CDR3 spans 15 residues. The DNA of the CDR3 is TGTGCCAGTAGTAGCTCCCAGGACACGGATTTGTGGCAGTACTTC. As protein: CASSSSQDTDLWQYF.

This chain's CDR3 is CASSQPGAVMYGYTF. CDR3 bases: TGTGCCAGCAGTCAACCAGGGGCGGTAATGTATGGCTACACCTTC. The genes are TRBV28 and TRBJ1-2; a weak D match, TRBD1 (6 bases). The length of the CDR3 is 15 residues. Germline-derived CDR1 and CDR2 are MDHEN and SYDVKM. V was shortened by 5 bases and J by 5 bases, with 18 bases between the two germline ends.

The chain recombines TRBV19 with TRBJ2-7, with 10 nucleotides matching TRBD1. V lost 3 bases to trimming and J lost 3 bases; unmatched junction nucleotides: 2. In germline, CDR1 is LNHDA, CDR2 SQIVND (reference sequence). This CDR3 is 14 amino acids long. The CDR3 nucleotides read TGTGCCAGTAGTATTGGGACAGGGGACTACGAGCAGTACTTC. Its translation is CASSIGTGDYEQYF.

The chain carries TRBV3-1 (or the pseudogene TRBV3-2) and TRBJ2-7, with D unresolved. Looked up from germline, CDR1 is LGHDT and CDR2 is YNNKEL (reference sequence). This CDR3 has 15 residues. Trimming left V 1 base short and J 2 bases short, with 12 bases between. CDR3: CASSQGLLPTYEQYF. In nucleotides, the CDR3 is TGTGCCAGCAGCCAAGGGTTACTTCCAACCTACGAGCAGTACTTC.

The chain employs TRBV19 and TRBJ2-3, with 7 nucleotides matching TRBD2. Germline V gives CDR1 LNHDA, CDR2 SQIVND (reference sequence). V shed 6 bases, J shed 1 base, and the junction held 7 bases outside the gene matches. This CDR3 contains 15 residues. The CDR3 protein is CASRTRDYRTDTQYF. As DNA, the CDR3 is TGTGCCAGTAGAACCCGGGACTACCGCACAGATACGCAGTATTTT.

V is TRBV28 and J is TRBJ1-1; 8 bases agree with TRBD1. V shed 7 bases, J shed 11 bases, and the junction held 12 bases outside the gene matches. This CDR3 comprises 13 residues. The germline V gene encodes CDR1 MDHEN and CDR2 SYDVKM. This CDR3 reads CASTKQGGFAAFF. The CDR3 DNA reads TGTGCCAGCACCAAACAGGGGGGGTTCGCGGCTTTCTTT.

V is TRBV10-3 and J is TRBJ2-3, with 11 bases aligning to TRBD2. CDR1 ENHRY and CDR2 SYGVKD come from the germline V gene. V gave up 6 bases and J gave up 4 bases; unmatched junction bases: 6. The CDR3 loop spans 15 amino acids. The CDR3 nucleotides read TGTGCCATCAGACGGGGACTAGCGGCCGCAGATACGCAGTATTTT. Amino acids: CAIRRGLAAADTQYF.

The gene calls are TRBV5-1 and TRBJ1-6; 8 bases map to TRBD1. Germline assignment: CDR1 SGHRS and CDR2 YFSETQ. With V trimmed by 2 bases and J by 5 bases, 3 bases remained unmatched. The CDR3 spans 15 residues. The CDR3 sequence is CASSFGQGNNSPLHF. The CDR3 DNA reads as TGCGCCAGCAGCTTCGGACAGGGTAATAATTCACCCCTCCACTTT.

V and J are TRBV25-1 and TRBJ1-1, with D hard to call. From germline, CDR1 is MGHDK and CDR2 SYGVNS. The ends were cut back, 3 bases at V and 0 bases at J, with 5 bases in the middle. This CDR3 spans 13 amino acids. CDR3 loop: CASSDNLNTEAFF. In DNA, the CDR3 is TGTGCCAGCAGTGATAATCTGAACACTGAAGCTTTCTTT.

This chain uses TRBV30 with TRBJ1-2, with D unclear. Germline assignment: CDR1 GTSNPN and CDR2 SVGIG (reference sequence). The CDR3 runs 13 residues. The V end was cut by 3 bases, the J end by 4 bases, with 12 bases between. CDR3 DNA sequence: TGTGCCTGGAGAGTGAGCGGGGTCTATGGCTACACCTTC. Residues: CAWRVSGVYGYTF.

In its sample, this clone was seen a few times. The J gene is TRBJ1-5, the V gene TRBV5-1; a weak D match, TRBD1 (6 bases). Per the germline V gene, CDR1 is SGHRS and CDR2 is YFSETQ. This CDR3 is 14 amino acids long. V was cut by 4 bases and J by 8 bases, with 16 bases left in between. The DNA for the CDR3 is TGCGCCAGCAGCCGCGGGCAGGGGAGCGAGCCCCAGCATTTT. Translating it yields CASSRGQGSEPQHF.

The gene calls are TRBV5-5 and TRBJ1-4; 9 bases are shared with TRBD1. The junction had 8 bases not matched to a gene; V was cut back by 2 bases and J by 6 bases. From germline, CDR1 is SGHKS and CDR2 YYEKEE (reference sequence). The CDR3 covers 16 residues. In DNA, the CDR3 is TGTGCCAGCAGCTTTTGGTTTCGACAGGGGGATGAAAAACTGTTTTTT. Residues: CASSFWFRQGDEKLFF.